This T cell receptor beta chain was identified in a study of T cell responses to AZD1222 COVID-19 vaccine (dated by TCRdb to 2020 to 2022). With regard to the full study: Because spike-specific TCR depth and breadth did not differ between the two schedules, AZD1222 recipients who got a second dose at roughly 4 weeks were pooled with those who got a second dose at roughly 12 weeks. Trial participants were enrolled by age into 18-55, 56-69 and 70-plus year subgroups, with approximately 160, 26 and 62 TCR-sequenced participants respectively. TCR sequencing was performed for about 250 trial participants, of whom approximately 200 were given two doses of AZD1222 and around 25 were given two doses of MenACWY control vaccine. Study-level results and caveats: Most participants were white British and females outnumbered males, and the authors suggested that clonal diversity may have been underestimated. No day 14 peak-response samples were available, so repertoires were characterized only after the peak T cell response. The whole spike protein was spanned by vaccine-associated CD4 TCRs, and dominant responses were seen in regions 160-218 and 743-854. Only a handful of AZD1222 recipients were SARS-CoV-2 seropositive at baseline, limiting conclusions about previously exposed vaccinees. Reportedly, close to half of the unique spike-specific TCRs recognized epitopes lying outside the regions that are mutated in the B.1.351 and B.1.1.7 variants. In the small 56-69-year group, the increase in depth fell short of significance, most likely because of low power. A significant rise in spike-specific TCR breadth and depth was observed after two AZD1222 doses relative to day 0 and relative to MenACWY recipients.

As to this clone: Its specific antigen is unknown. Within one base of it there is no much larger clone, and no base qualities were kept.

The CDR3 regions of human TCRbeta chains were analyzed by immunosequencing. The authors' pipeline ran thus. TCRs in the repertoires were matched against a reference library of SARS-CoV-2-specific TCRs that had been generated with the MIRA antigen-specificity platform. Breadth meant the fraction of unique TCRs that were SARS-CoV-2-associated, whereas depth meant the fraction of total T cells that were SARS-CoV-2-associated. Using the MIRA data, every spike-specific TCR was mapped to the spike region that the TCR reacted to and assigned to either a CD4 or a CD8 class. Log10-transformed breadth and depth values were compared by one-way ANOVA with Sidak's multiple comparisons tests. Here the immuneACCESS table is served through TCRdb, limited to in-frame sequences with V and J called. Missing clones are a known gap in these copies; in checked studies unresolved V genes cover under half, and the rest lacks a known reason. V, J and clone size are those of that table, while D and trimming were read from the DNA. For this sample there are some 130,000 clones; 75% to 90% appear just once. The biggest ten clones account for about 6% of the sample.

The time point label here, explained by the study, means: baseline before first vaccination. The vaccinee samples were drawn from two UK trials, COV001 and COV002, one of which was a single-blind randomized controlled phase 2/3 trial testing AZD1222 (ChAdOx1 nCoV-19) in healthy adults. For TCRbeta chain sequencing, PBMC samples from trial participants were taken at day 0 and at day 28 after the second dose. The CDR3 spans 14 residues, from the cysteine through the phenylalanine. Of all the DNA, just the CDR3 is kept, 42 bases in frame from base 1. Trimming costs V 4 bases and J 6 bases, and their ends lie 12 bases apart. CDR1 and CDR2 are drawn from the germline V gene: SGHNT, YENEEA.

Sample: peripheral blood, taken on day 0 of AZD1222 vaccination. The receptor comes from an adult in good health. The sequence joins TRBV11-3 to TRBJ2-2; the D gene is unclear. CDR3 sequence: CASSSDARPGELFF. The nucleotides read TGTGCCAGCAGCTCAGACGCTCGGCCCGGGGAGCTGTTTTTT.